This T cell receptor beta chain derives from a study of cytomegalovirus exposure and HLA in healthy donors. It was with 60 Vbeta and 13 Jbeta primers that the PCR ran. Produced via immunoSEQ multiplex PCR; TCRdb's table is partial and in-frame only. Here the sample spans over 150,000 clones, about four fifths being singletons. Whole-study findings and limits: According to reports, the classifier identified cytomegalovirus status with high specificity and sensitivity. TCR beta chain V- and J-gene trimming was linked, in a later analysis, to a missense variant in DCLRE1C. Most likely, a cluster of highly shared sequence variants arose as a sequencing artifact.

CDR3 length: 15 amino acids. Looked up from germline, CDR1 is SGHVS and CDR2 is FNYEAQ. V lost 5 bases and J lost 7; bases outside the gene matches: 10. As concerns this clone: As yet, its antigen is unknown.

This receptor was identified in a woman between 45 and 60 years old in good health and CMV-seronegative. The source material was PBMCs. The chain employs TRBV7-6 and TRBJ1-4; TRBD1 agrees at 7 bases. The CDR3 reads CASSARTTGSEKLFF. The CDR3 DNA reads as TGTGCCAGCAGCGCCAGGACGACAGGGAGTGAAAAACTGTTTTTT.